A single sample gave rise to the 18 T cell receptor beta chains below, sequenced in a study of T cells in localized non-small cell lung cancer. Sequencing was performed with immunoSEQ multiplex PCR; in TCRdb, only in-frame clones are kept and a portion is missing. Found here are 2,000 to 2,500 clones, about 25% of them singletons; the top ten hold approximately 20%. Sequenced here: normal lung tissue next to the tumor, sampled before any cancer treatment. These receptors all come from a man aged 35-69 years with stage II squamous cell lung carcinoma.

V usage is TRBV12-2 and J usage is TRBJ2-3; the table's D gene call, TRBD2, was not cross checked with the DNA. TRBV12-2 counts as a pseudogene. This CDR3 spans 14 amino acids. DNA for the CDR3: TGTGCCACCCGGACTAGCGGGAGCACAGATACGCAGTATTTT. Protein: CATRTSGSTDTQYF.

This clone was found a few times. J is TRBJ2-1 and V is TRBV5-1; the D gene could be TRBD1 or TRBD2 (5 bases each). CDR3 length: 14 residues. Germline CDR1 SGHRS, CDR2 YFSETQ. V was pared by 4 bases and J by 5 bases, with 13 bases between. Here the CDR3 DNA reads TGCGCCAGCAGCCAAGCGAGGGGTCACAATGAGCAGTTCTTC. Its protein is CASSQARGHNEQFF.

Only a few counts were recorded for this clone. This chain uses TRBV11-3 with TRBJ1-1; weak D call: TRBD1 (5 bases). The CDR3 is 15 amino acids. Trimming stripped 3 bases from V and 4 bases from J, with 15 bases between. Germline loops: CDR1 SGHNT, CDR2 YENEEA. CDR3 region: CASSFTSGLGTEAFF. The DNA for the CDR3 is TGTGCCAGCAGCTTTACTTCAGGGTTGGGCACTGAAGCTTTCTTT.

By proportion, this clone is medium-sized. The CDR3 DNA sequence: TGTGCCAGCAGCTTAATCGGGGATCTGGCGGGAGAAAAACTGTTTTTT. This translates into CASSLIGDLAGEKLFF. The V and J genes are TRBV11-3 and TRBJ1-4; no clear D gene. Germline assignment: CDR1 SGHNT and CDR2 YENEEA. V shed 2 bases and J shed 8 bases, with 18 bases lying between them. The CDR3 is made up of 16 amino acids.

The chain joins TRBV5-1 to TRBJ2-1; the match to TRBD2 covers 11 bases. The germline CDR1 and CDR2 sequences are SGHRS and YFSETQ. V lost 6 bases and J lost 7; bases outside the gene matches: 9. CDR3 length equals 15 residues. The CDR3: CASNPLAGVSNEQFF. CDR3 DNA: TGCGCCAGCAACCCACTAGCGGGAGTAAGTAATGAGCAGTTCTTC.

The rearrangement uses TRBV2 and TRBJ1-2, with D perhaps TRBD1 (5 bases). V shed 3 bases and J shed 7 bases, with 9 bases lying between them. Germline CDR1 SNHLY, CDR2 FYNNEI. CDR3 length: 12 amino acids. This CDR3 reads CASSEQGVGYTF. DNA for the CDR3: TGTGCCAGCAGTGAGCAAGGGGTTGGCTACACCTTC.

In this sample, this clone turned up a few times. The chain couples TRBV10-3 to TRBJ2-1, with 8 nucleotides matching TRBD2. V gave up 0 bases and J gave up 6 bases; unmatched junction bases: 4. The CDR3 covers 15 residues. The germline gives CDR1 ENHRY, CDR2 SYGVKD. CDR3 sequence (DNA): TGTGCCATCAGTGAGTCGAAGCGGGAGAGCAATGAGCAGTTCTTC. The encoded protein is CAISESKRESNEQFF.

There are a few counts of this clone. One end of the junction does not line up with germline, which may come from a read error. The genes are TRBV6-8 and TRBJ2-2; no firm D call. CDR3 length: 16 residues. Germline CDR1 is MNHGY and CDR2 is SAAAGT. Here the CDR3 DNA reads TGTGCCATCAGTGGCGTAGGGCTAAGTGACACCGGGGAGCTGTTTTTT. Its translation: CAISGVGLSDTGELFF.

This clone was found a few times. V usage is TRBV6-8 and J usage is TRBJ1-6; a possible D gene is TRBD1 (5 bases). CDR1 is MNHGY and CDR2 is SAAAGT in the germline V gene. V was trimmed by 5 bases and J by 5 bases, leaving 16 bases between them. The CDR3 consists of 16 residues. CDR3 nucleotides: TGTGCCAGCAGTCCCGGGACTGGAAACCATAATTCACCCCTCCACTTT. Protein sequence: CASSPGTGNHNSPLHF.

The genes are TRBV11-3 and TRBJ2-3, with 11 bases identical to TRBD1. Germline CDR1 and CDR2: SGHNT and YENEEA. The CDR3 is 15 amino acids. The V and J ends lost 5 bases and 6 bases, in that order; junction bases with no gene match: 7. The CDR3 DNA is TGTGCCAGCAGCCTATCCGGGACAGGGGGGGATACGCAGTATTTT. Its translation: CASSLSGTGGDTQYF.

The gene calls are TRBV7-6 and TRBJ2-3, with 9 bases lining up with TRBD2. Per germline, CDR1 SGHVS and CDR2 FNYEAQ. The CDR3 has 14 residues. V was pared by 5 bases and J by 6 bases, with 6 bases of the junction left unmatched. The CDR3 sequence is CASSQGTSMDTQYF. The CDR3 nucleotides are TGTGCCAGCAGCCAGGGGACTAGCATGGATACGCAGTATTTT.

V is TRBV6-9 and J is TRBJ1-4; D not resolved. The ends were cut back, 4 bases at V and 4 bases at J, with 10 bases in the middle. CDR1 and CDR2 from the germline V gene are MNHGY and SVAAGI. The CDR3 covers 14 residues. As DNA, the CDR3 is TGTGCCAGCAGTTTTAACGGATATAATGAAAAACTGTTTTTT. Amino acids: CASSFNGYNEKLFF.

J is TRBJ2-3 and V is TRBV9, with D perhaps matching TRBD1 (5 bases). V lost 3 bases, J lost 8 bases, and 13 bases lay in between. Germline CDR1 SGDLS, CDR2 YYNGEE. CDR3 size: 13 residues. DNA for the CDR3: TGTGCCAGCAGCGGGACCGATAGGGGTACGCAGTATTTT. This sequence encodes CASSGTDRGTQYF.

The chain joins TRBV5-1 to TRBJ2-3; TRBD1 agrees at 9 bases. J gave up 4 bases and V 4 bases, and 4 bases lay outside the gene matches. The CDR3 extends over 14 amino acids. Germline V CDR1 and CDR2: SGHRS, YFSETQ. CDR3 loop: CASSPGQGSDTQYF. The CDR3 nucleotides are TGCGCCAGCAGCCCGGGACAGGGCTCAGATACGCAGTATTTT.

This chain uses TRBV19 with TRBJ2-7; TRBD1 aligns across 10 bases. The J segment lost 4 bases and the V segment lost 5 bases, leaving 5 bases of the junction unmatched. The germline gives CDR1 LNHDA, CDR2 SQIVND (reference sequence). This CDR3 is built from 14 residues. As DNA, the CDR3 is TGTGCCAGTAGTGTGGACAGGGGGTCTTACGAGCAGTACTTC. Encoded protein: CASSVDRGSYEQYF.

This clone rates as medium-sized. The chain uses TRBV7-2 and TRBJ1-1, with TRBD1 matching 7 bases. This CDR3 contains 13 residues. The ends lost 7 bases at V and 0 bases at J; junction bases unmatched: 2. Germline CDR1 is SGHTA and CDR2 is FQGNSA. Here the CDR3 reads CASIGTVNTEAFF. In DNA, the CDR3 is TGTGCCAGCATAGGGACAGTGAACACTGAAGCTTTCTTT.

This chain links TRBV6-8 with TRBJ2-7; D ambiguous. Trimming took 7 bases from V and 3 from J, leaving 10 bases between them. This CDR3 region has 12 residues. Per the germline V gene, CDR1 is MNHGY and CDR2 is SAAAGT. Here the CDR3 DNA reads TGTGCCAGCAAGGGATTTAACTACGAGCAGTACTTC. Amino acids: CASKGFNYEQYF.

This clone is a singleton in its sample. The chain links TRBV18 to TRBJ2-3, with TRBD2 identical over 12 bases. CDR1 KGHSH and CDR2 LQKENI come from the germline V gene. The junction had 6 bases not matched to a gene; V was cut back by 3 bases and J by 5 bases. The CDR3 covers 16 residues. DNA for the CDR3: TGTGCCAGCTCACCGAGACTAGCGGGAGCGGTAGATACGCAGTATTTT. It codes for CASSPRLAGAVDTQYF.